This T cell receptor beta chain was retrieved from a study of cytomegalovirus exposure and HLA in healthy donors. PCR was performed using 60 Vbeta and 13 Jbeta primers. Original methodology: There were around 78 million unique TCR beta chains by a later count, and about 11 million of them were shared. Only in-frame clones appear in the TCRdb table, and some are missing; sequencing was by immunoSEQ multiplex PCR. The V and J calls and clone size were taken over from that table, and D and trimming were inferred from the DNA. Among more than 95,000 clones listed, approximately 76% were seen once. V lost 3 bases and J lost 9; bases outside the gene matches: 21. CDR3 length: 19 residues. Per germline, CDR1 WNHNN and CDR2 SYGVQD (reference sequence). This clone was recorded once. Its antigen is undetermined. Study-level findings and limits: TRBV6-2, TRBV6-3 and some other V segments were excluded as indistinguishable.

This receptor was obtained from a woman aged 18-29 years in good health and CMV-seropositive. Material: PBMCs. The V call is TRBV10-1, the J call TRBJ2-1; TRBD2 matches 9 bases. The CDR3 DNA follows: TGCGCCAGCAGTGAACTCACACCCGATAGCGGGAGCTATCCGGGTGAGCAGTTCTTC. Protein: CASSELTPDSGSYPGEQFF.